Included here is one TCR beta chain sequence, with context. Its specificity is unknown. The sample is drawn from a study of identical twins. Study-wide results and limits: An excess of low generation probability was shown by twin-shared out-of-frame alpha sequences. Memory repertoires lacked the insertion deficit that abundant cord blood beta clonotypes showed.

One entry per CDR3 protein, called by TCRdb with MiXCR from the 5' RACE reads. Found here are approximately 260,000 distinct CDR3 sequences, about 8.5% of them singletons; the top ten hold less than 4%. Among all donors, each was a healthy Caucasian. V lost 2 bases and J lost 5, with 18 bases in between. The CDR3 is made up of 17 amino acids. Germline values: CDR1 MNHEY, CDR2 SVGAGI. These same data were also listed under a study on yellow fever vaccine responses in identical twins. As that study records: Reported findings indicate that twins' vaccine T cell responses seemed partially convergent, partially personalized.

The chain links TRBV6-5 to TRBJ2-2; perhaps TRBD1 as D (6 bases). Sample: CD8+ T cells sorted from blood. The origin of this receptor is a woman between 18 and 30 years old in good health. CDR3 residues: CASSYTLPGAGTGELFF. In DNA form, the CDR3 reads TGTGCCAGCAGTTACACACTCCCAGGGGCGGGTACCGGGGAGCTGTTTTTT.